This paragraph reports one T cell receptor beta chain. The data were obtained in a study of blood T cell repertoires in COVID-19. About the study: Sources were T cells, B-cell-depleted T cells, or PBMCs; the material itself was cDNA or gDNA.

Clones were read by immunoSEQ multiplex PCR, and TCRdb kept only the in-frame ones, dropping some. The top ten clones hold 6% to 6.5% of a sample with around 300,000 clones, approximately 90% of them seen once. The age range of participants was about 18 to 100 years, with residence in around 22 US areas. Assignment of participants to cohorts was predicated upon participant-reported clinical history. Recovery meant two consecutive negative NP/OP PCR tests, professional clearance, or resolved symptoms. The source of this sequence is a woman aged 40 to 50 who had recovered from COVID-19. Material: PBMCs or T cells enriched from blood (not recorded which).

CDR3 DNA: TGTGCCAGCAGTTTAAGGCCTAGCGGGAAATGGGATACGCAGTATTTT. It codes for CASSLRPSGKWDTQYF. The J gene is TRBJ2-3, the V gene TRBV28; 9 positions match TRBD2. Germline V gene sequence: CDR1 MDHEN, CDR2 SYDVKM. The V gene end was trimmed by 2 bases and the J gene end by 6 bases; junction bases not matched to a gene: 9. CDR3 length equals 16 residues.